The TCR beta chain described here comes from a study of T cell responses to AZD1222 COVID-19 vaccine. Germline values: CDR1 LGHDT, CDR2 YNNKEL (reference sequence). With 1 base removed from V and 1 base from J, the gap between germline ends came to 7 bases. CDR3 size: 14 residues. Data came from immunoSEQ multiplex PCR; TCRdb stores just in-frame clones and leaves some out. The data contain tens of thousands of clones, about nine tenths of them singletons. This clonotype was obtained from an adult in good health. The sample here was peripheral blood, taken on day 0 of AZD1222 vaccination. J is TRBJ1-1 and V is TRBV3-1 (or the pseudogene TRBV3-2); D remains unclear. CDR3 protein: CASSQVGPNTEAFF. The CDR3 DNA is TGTGCCAGCAGCCAAGTTGGACCGAACACTGAAGCTTTCTTT.